Many counts were recorded for the clone carrying this T cell receptor (beta chain). These data come from a study of T cells in Graves' hyperthyroidism and ophthalmopathy. RNA transcripts yielded amplified TCR beta CDR3 regions. HTBI primers were employed in a first-round RT-PCR of the TCR CDR3. TCRdb analysed the multiplex PCR reads with MiXCR anew, one entry per CDR3 protein. The repertoire holds 300,000 or so distinct CDR3 sequences, around 17% seen once, with approximately 35% in the top ten. The V gene lost 6 bases and the J gene lost 7 bases, with 22 bases spanning the gap. The germline V gene encodes CDR1 DFQATT and CDR2 SNEGSKA (reference sequence). The CDR3 totals 15 residues. On the basis of clinical symptoms, serum thyroxine and TRAb, thyroid ultrasound and orbital computed tomography, diagnoses were made. The PBMCs were sourced from fresh peripheral blood (about 10 ml).

The receptor's source is a man under 40 with Graves' hyperthyroidism. The chain carries TRBV20-1 and TRBJ2-1, with D possibly matching TRBD2 (6 bases). Sample: blood. The CDR3 DNA sequence: TGCAGTGCCTCACCCCGTGACGGGAGAATGAATGAGCAGTTCTTC. Translating gives CSASPRDGRMNEQFF.